This T cell receptor beta chain was documented in a study of CD8+ T cells in alopecia areata. RNA, once extracted, was reverse transcribed into cDNA for use as the sequencing template. Produced via immunoSEQ multiplex PCR; TCRdb's table is partial and in-frame only. There are around 140,000 clones in the sample; approximately 50% occur only once, and more than 0.95% lies in the top ten. As to this clone: Its cognate antigen is unknown.

Lesional scalp punch biopsies and peripheral blood came from alopecia areata patients. V shed 3 bases, J shed 0 bases, and the junction held 2 bases outside the gene matches. The CDR3 is made up of 15 amino acids. Per the germline V gene, CDR1 is SEHNR and CDR2 is FQNEAQ (reference sequence). The study's findings and limits: Sharing of TCR sequences between patients (possibly for HLA-related reasons) was less clear than in mice.

The TCR comes from a human donor with alopecia areata. Specimen: CD4+ T cells sorted from blood, collected at week 0. This rearrangement joins TRBV7-9 to TRBJ2-3; 8 positions agree with TRBD1. CDR3 nucleotides: TGTGCCAGCAGCTTGGACAGGGCTAGCACAGATACGCAGTATTTT. It translates to CASSLDRASTDTQYF. Supplemented by reference TRBV7-9 and TRBJ2-3, the full variable domain reads DTGVSQNPRHKITKRGQNVTFRCDPISEHNRLYWYRQTLGQGPEFLTYFQNEAQLEKSRLLSDRFSAERPKGSFSTLEIQRTEQGDSAMYLCASSLDRASTDTQYFGPGTRLTVL.